The text below deals with one T cell receptor beta chain. Its antigen is unidentified. The data belong to a study of OX40 agonist ivuxolimab in advanced cancers. The wider study: Patients received the agonistic anti-OX40 (CD134) antibody ivuxolimab. Patients with prior anti-PD-1, anti-PD-L1 or anti-CTLA-4 therapy were eligible; approximately 40% had some. Study-wide points: Researchers did not determine the expanded peripheral T cells' antigen specificity.

The method was immunoSEQ multiplex PCR; TCRdb's version includes in-frame clones alone and lacks a portion of them. The repertoire holds about 62,000 clones, around 79% seen once, with about a tenth in the top ten. V shed 3 bases and J 7 bases; nucleotides not matched to a gene: 7. This CDR3 is 14 amino acids long. CDR1 SGHNT and CDR2 YYREEE come from the germline V gene (reference sequence). The rearrangement joins TRBV5-4 to TRBJ1-2; 9 bases are shared with TRBD1. The receptor comes from an adult with an advanced solid tumor such as melanoma, head and neck, liver or kidney cancer. The specimen comprised CD4+ or CD8+ T cells sorted from blood, sampled in a trial of the OX40 agonist ivuxolimab. This chain's CDR3 is CASSYSDRGSGYTF. The CDR3 DNA reads as TGTGCCAGCAGCTACTCGGACAGGGGCAGTGGCTACACCTTC.